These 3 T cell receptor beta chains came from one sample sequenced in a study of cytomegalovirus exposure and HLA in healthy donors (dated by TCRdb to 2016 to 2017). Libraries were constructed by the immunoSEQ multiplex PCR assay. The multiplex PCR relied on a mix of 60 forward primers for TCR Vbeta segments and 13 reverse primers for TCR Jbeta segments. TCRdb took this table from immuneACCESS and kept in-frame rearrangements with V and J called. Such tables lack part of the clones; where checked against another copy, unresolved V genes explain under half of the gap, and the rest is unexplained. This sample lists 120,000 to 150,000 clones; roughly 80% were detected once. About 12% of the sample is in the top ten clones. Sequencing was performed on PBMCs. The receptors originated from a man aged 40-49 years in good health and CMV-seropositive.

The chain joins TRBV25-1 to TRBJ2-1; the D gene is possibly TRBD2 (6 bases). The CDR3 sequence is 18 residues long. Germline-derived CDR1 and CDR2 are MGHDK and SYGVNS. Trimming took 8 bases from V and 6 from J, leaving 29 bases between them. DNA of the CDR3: TGTGCCAGCCCCTCCCCAGGGACTTCAAGGTTTGGAGGCAATGAGCAGTTCTTC. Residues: CASPSPGTSRFGGNEQFF.

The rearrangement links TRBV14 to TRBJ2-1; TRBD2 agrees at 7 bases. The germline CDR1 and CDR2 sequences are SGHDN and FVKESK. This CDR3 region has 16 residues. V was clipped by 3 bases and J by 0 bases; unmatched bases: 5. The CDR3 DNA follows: TGTGCCAGCAGCCAGTTAGCGGGCGCCTCCTACAATGAGCAGTTCTTC. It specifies CASSQLAGASYNEQFF.

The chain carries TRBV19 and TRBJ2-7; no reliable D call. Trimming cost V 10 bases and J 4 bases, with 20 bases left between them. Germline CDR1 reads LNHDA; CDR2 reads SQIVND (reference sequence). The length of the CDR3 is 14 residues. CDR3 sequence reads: CATANGGRSYEQYF. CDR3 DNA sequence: TGTGCCACCGCCAACGGCGGCCGGTCGTACGAGCAGTACTTC.